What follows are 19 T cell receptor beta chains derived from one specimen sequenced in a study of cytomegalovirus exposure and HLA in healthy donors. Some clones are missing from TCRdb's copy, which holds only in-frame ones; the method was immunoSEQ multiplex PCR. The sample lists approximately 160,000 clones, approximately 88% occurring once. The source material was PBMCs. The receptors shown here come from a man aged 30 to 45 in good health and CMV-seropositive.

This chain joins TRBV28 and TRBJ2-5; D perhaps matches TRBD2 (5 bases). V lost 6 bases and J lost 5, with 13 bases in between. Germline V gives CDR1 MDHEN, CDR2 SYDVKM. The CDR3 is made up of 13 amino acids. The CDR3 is CASRHGEKETQYF. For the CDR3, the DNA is TGTGCCAGCAGACACGGGGAGAAGGAGACCCAGTACTTC.

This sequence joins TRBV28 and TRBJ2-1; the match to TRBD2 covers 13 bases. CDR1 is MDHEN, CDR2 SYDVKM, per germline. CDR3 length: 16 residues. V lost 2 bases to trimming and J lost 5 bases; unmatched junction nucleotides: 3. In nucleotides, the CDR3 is TGTGCCAGCAGTTTACCGACTAGCGGGGGGCACAATGAGCAGTTCTTC. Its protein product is CASSLPTSGGHNEQFF.

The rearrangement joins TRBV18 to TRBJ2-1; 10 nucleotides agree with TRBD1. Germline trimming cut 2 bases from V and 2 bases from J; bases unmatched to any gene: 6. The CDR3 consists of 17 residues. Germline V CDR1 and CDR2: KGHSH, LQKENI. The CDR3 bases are TGTGCCAGCTCACCAAGGTTGGGGACAGGGGCCTACAATGAGCAGTTCTTC. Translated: CASSPRLGTGAYNEQFF. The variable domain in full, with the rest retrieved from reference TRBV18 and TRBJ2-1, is NAGVMQNPRHLVRRRGQEARLRCSPMKGHSHVYWYRQLPEEGLKFMVYLQKENIIDESGMPKERFSAEFPKEGPSILRIQQVVRGDSAAYFCASSPRLGTGAYNEQFFGPGTRLTVL.

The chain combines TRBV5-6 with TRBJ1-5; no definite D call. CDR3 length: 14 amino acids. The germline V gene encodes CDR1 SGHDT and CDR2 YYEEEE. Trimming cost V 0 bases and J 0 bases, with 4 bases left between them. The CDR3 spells CASSLAYSNQPQHF. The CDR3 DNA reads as TGTGCCAGCAGCTTGGCTTATAGCAATCAGCCCCAGCATTTT.

The CDR3 loop reads CASSHGQGAWGEQFF. The CDR3 coding sequence is TGTGCCAGCAGTCACGGACAGGGGGCATGGGGTGAGCAGTTCTTC. The V and J genes are TRBV28 and TRBJ2-1, with 11 nucleotides matching TRBD1. Trimming at V came to 5 bases and at J to 9 bases, leaving 9 bases not matched to a gene. The CDR3 loop spans 15 amino acids. The germline V gene encodes CDR1 MDHEN and CDR2 SYDVKM. Based on the CDR3 plus reference TRBV28 and TRBJ2-1, the full variable domain is DVKVTQSSRYLVKRTGEKVFLECVQDMDHENMFWYRQDPGLGLRLIYFSYDVKMKEKGDIPEGYSVSREKKERFSLILESASTNQTSMYLCASSHGQGAWGEQFFGPGTRLTVL.

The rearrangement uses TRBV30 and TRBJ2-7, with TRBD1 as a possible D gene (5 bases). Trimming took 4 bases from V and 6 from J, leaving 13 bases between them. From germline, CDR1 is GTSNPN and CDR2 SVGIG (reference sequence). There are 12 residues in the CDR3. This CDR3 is CAWTRGLAEQYF. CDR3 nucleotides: TGTGCCTGGACTAGGGGTTTAGCCGAGCAGTACTTC.

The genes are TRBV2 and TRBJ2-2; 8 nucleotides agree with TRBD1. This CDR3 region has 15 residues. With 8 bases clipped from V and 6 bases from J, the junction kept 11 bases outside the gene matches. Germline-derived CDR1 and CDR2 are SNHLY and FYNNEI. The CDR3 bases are TGTGCCAGCGGAAAAGACAGGGGTGTTTCCGGGGAGCTGTTTTTT. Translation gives CASGKDRGVSGELFF.

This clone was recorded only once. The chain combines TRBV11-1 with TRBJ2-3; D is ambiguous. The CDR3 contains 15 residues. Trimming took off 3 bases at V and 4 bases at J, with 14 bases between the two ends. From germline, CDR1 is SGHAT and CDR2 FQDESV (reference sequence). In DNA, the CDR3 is TGTGCCAGCAGCTTCAGCCTAGGTGGATCAGATACGCAGTATTTT. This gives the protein CASSFSLGGSDTQYF. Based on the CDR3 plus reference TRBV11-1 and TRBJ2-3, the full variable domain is EAEVAQSPRYKITEKSQAVAFWCDPISGHATLYWYRQILGQGPELLVQFQDESVVDDSQLPKDRFSAERLKGVDSTLKIQPAELGDSAMYLCASSFSLGGSDTQYFGPGTRLTVL.

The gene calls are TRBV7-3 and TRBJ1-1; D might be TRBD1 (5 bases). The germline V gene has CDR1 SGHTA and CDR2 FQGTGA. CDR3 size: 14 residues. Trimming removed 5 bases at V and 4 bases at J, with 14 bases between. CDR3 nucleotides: TGTGCCAGCAGCCCGGACACCGTGGTCACTGAAGCTTTCTTT. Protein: CASSPDTVVTEAFF.

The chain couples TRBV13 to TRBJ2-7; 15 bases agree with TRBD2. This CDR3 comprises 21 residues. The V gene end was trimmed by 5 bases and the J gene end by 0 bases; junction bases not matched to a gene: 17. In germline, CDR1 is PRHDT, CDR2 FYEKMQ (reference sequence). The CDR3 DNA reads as TGTGCCAGCAGCCACAGTACAAGGGGGACTAGCGGGAGGCCGTCCTCCTACGAGCAGTACTTC. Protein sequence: CASSHSTRGTSGRPSSYEQYF.

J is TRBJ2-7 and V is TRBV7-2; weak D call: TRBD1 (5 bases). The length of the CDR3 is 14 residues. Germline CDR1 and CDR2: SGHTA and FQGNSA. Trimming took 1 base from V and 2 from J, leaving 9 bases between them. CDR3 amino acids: CASSLDRRPYEQYF. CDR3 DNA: TGTGCCAGCAGCTTAGACAGGAGACCCTACGAGCAGTACTTC.

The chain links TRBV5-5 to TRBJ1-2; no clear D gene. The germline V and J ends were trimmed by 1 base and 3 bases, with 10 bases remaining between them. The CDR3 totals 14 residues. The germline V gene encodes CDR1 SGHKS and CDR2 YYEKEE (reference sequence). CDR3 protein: CASSLSDGDYGYTF. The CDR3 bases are TGTGCCAGCAGCTTGTCCGACGGGGACTATGGCTACACCTTC.

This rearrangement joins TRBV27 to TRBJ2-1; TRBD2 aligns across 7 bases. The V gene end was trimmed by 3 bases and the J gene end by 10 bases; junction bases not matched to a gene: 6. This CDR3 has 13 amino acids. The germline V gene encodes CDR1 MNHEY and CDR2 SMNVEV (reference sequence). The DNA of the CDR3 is TGTGCCAGCAGTTTGGGGGGGGATGGAGAGCAGTTCTTC. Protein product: CASSLGGDGEQFF.

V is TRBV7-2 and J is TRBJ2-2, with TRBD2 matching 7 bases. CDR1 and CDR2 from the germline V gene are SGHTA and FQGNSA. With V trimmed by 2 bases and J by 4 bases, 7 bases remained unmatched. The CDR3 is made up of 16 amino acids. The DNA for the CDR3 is TGTGCCAGCAGCTTATGGACGGGGGGAATCACCGGGGAGCTGTTTTTT. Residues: CASSLWTGGITGELFF. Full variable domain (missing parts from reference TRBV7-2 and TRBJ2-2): GAGVSQSPSNKVTEKGKDVELRCDPISGHTALYWYRQSLGQGLEFLIYFQGNSAPDKSGLPSDRFSAERTGGSVSTLTIQRTQQEDSAVYLCASSLWTGGITGELFFGEGSRLTVL.

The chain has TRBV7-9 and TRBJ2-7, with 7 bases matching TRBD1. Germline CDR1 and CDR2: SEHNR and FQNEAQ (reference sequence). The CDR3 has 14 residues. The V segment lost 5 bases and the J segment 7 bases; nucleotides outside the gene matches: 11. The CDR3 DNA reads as TGTGCCAGCAGCATTCGGGACAGAGGCGTGGAGCAGTACTTC. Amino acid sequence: CASSIRDRGVEQYF.

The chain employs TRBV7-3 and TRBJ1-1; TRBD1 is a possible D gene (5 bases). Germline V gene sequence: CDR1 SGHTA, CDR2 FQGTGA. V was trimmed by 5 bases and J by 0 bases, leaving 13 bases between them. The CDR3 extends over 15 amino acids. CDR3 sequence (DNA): TGTGCCAGCAGCCCCGATGGGGACTTGAACACTGAAGCTTTCTTT. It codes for CASSPDGDLNTEAFF.

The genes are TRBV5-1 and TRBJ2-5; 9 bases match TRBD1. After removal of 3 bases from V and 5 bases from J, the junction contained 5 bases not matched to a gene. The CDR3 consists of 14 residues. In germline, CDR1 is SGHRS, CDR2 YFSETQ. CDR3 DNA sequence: TGCGCCAGCAGCTCGGGCGGGACAGGGGAGACCCAGTACTTC. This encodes CASSSGGTGETQYF. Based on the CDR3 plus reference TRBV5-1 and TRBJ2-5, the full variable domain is KAGVTQTPRYLIKTRGQQVTLSCSPISGHRSVSWYQQTPGQGLQFLFEYFSETQRNKGNFPGRFSGRQFSNSRSEMNVSTLELGDSALYLCASSSGGTGETQYFGPGTRLLVL.

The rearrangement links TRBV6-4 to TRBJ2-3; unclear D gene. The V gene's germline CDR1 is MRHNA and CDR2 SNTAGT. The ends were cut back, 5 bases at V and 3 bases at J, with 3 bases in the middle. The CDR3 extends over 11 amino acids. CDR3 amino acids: CASSPTDTQYF. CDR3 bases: TGTGCCAGCAGTCCAACAGATACGCAGTATTTT.

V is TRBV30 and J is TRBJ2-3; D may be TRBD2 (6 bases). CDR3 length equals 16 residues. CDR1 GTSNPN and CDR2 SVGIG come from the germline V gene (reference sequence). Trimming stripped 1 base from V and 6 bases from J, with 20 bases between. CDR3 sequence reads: CAWSEGRRAHWDTQYF. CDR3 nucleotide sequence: TGTGCCTGGAGTGAAGGGAGGCGGGCTCACTGGGATACGCAGTATTTT.